Each of the 9 T cell receptor beta chains below was sequenced from the same sample in a study of siplizumab effects on memory and regulatory T cells. Assay: immunoSEQ multiplex PCR; the TCRdb copy retains only in-frame clones and omits some. In the table there are under 110,000 clones, 80% to 95% of which are singletons. Input material: non-Treg CD4+ T cells sorted from blood. Receptors were obtained from a human donor in good health.

CDR3 coding DNA: TGTGCCACCTCTAGCGGGAGCGGCAACACCGGGGAGCTGTTTTTT. It yields the protein CATSSGSGNTGELFF. The chain uses TRBV7-9 and TRBJ2-2; 10 bases line up with TRBD2. From germline, CDR1 is SEHNR and CDR2 FQNEAQ (reference sequence). The CDR3 consists of 15 residues. Losses at the gene ends were 10 bases for V and 2 bases for J; bases not matched to a gene: 7.

The chain carries TRBV19 and TRBJ1-5; no clear D gene. Germline lookup yields CDR1 LNHDA and CDR2 SQIVND (reference sequence). There are 15 residues in the CDR3. The V gene lost 3 bases and the J gene lost 0 bases, with 9 bases spanning the gap. The CDR3 sequence is CASSIGTYSNQPQHF. Here the CDR3 DNA reads TGTGCCAGTAGTATCGGCACCTATAGCAATCAGCCCCAGCATTTT.

The chain uses TRBV19 and TRBJ1-5; D is possibly TRBD1 (5 bases). Trimming removed 7 bases at V and 0 bases at J, with 10 bases between. Germline CDR1 and CDR2: LNHDA and SQIVND (reference sequence). CDR3 length: 14 amino acids. The CDR3 loop is CASKDSYSNQPQHF. The CDR3 DNA follows: TGTGCCAGTAAAGACAGTTATAGCAATCAGCCCCAGCATTTT.

J is TRBJ2-1 and V is TRBV12-5, with D tentatively TRBD2 (6 bases). V shed 3 bases and J shed 9 bases, with 9 bases lying between them. Germline CDR1 and CDR2: LGHNT and FRNRAP. This CDR3 region has 12 residues. For the CDR3, the DNA is TGTGCTAGTGGTTTCGCGGGAATTGAGCAGTTCTTC. Protein: CASGFAGIEQFF.

This clone was picked up one time. The chain's CDR3 is CASIRTASADTQYF. CDR3 DNA sequence: TGTGCCAGCATTCGGACCGCCAGCGCAGATACGCAGTATTTT. This chain connects TRBV7-9 to TRBJ2-3; D remains unclear. With 7 bases removed from V and 4 bases from J, the gap between germline ends came to 15 bases. There are 14 residues in the CDR3. Per the germline V gene, CDR1 is SEHNR and CDR2 is FQNEAQ (reference sequence).

The rearrangement uses TRBV4-1 and TRBJ2-1, with 12 positions matching TRBD2. Losses at the gene ends were 3 bases for V and 12 bases for J; bases not matched to a gene: 9. Germline CDR1 is MGHRA and CDR2 is YSYEKL. The CDR3 has 15 residues. Here the CDR3 DNA reads TGCGCCAGCAGCCAGCCCTCGACTAGCGGGAGCGGGCAGTTCTTC. It codes for CASSQPSTSGSGQFF.

The CDR3 is CASSPAGSGRIYNEQFF. The CDR3 DNA follows: TGTGCCAGCAGCCCCGCGGGTAGCGGGAGGATATACAATGAGCAGTTCTTC. This chain links TRBV7-8 with TRBJ2-1; TRBD2 matches 10 bases. CDR1 and CDR2 (germline): SGHVS, FQNEAQ. This CDR3 spans 17 amino acids. J was trimmed by 4 bases and V by 5 bases; bases with no gene match: 11. Using reference TRBV7-8 and TRBJ2-1 for the parts outside the CDR3, the full variable domain is GAGVSQSPRYKVAKRGQDVALRCDPISGHVSLFWYQQALGQGPEFLTYFQNEAQLDKSGLPSDRFFAERPEGSVSTLKIQRTQQEDSAVYLCASSPAGSGRIYNEQFFGPGTRLTVL.

This clone was counted once. The chain couples TRBV5-1 to TRBJ2-5; D is ambiguous. Trimming stripped 4 bases from V and 3 bases from J, with 13 bases between. CDR3 length: 14 amino acids. Germline loops: CDR1 SGHRS, CDR2 YFSETQ. The CDR3 nucleotides are TGCGCCAGCAGCCGAACGACCGGAAAAGAGACCCAGTACTTC. It yields the protein CASSRTTGKETQYF. Supplemented by reference TRBV5-1 and TRBJ2-5, the full variable domain reads KAGVTQTPRYLIKTRGQQVTLSCSPISGHRSVSWYQQTPGQGLQFLFEYFSETQRNKGNFPGRFSGRQFSNSRSEMNVSTLELGDSALYLCASSRTTGKETQYFGPGTRLLVL.

This rearrangement joins TRBV27 to TRBJ1-1, with TRBD1 identical over 11 bases. With V trimmed by 7 bases and J by 6 bases, 13 bases remained unmatched. The germline V gene encodes CDR1 MNHEY and CDR2 SMNVEV (reference sequence). This CDR3 has 16 amino acids. CDR3: CASIKNPGTGGSEAFF. The CDR3, as DNA: TGTGCCAGCATCAAAAACCCCGGGACAGGGGGATCTGAAGCTTTCTTT.